The next 9 T cell receptor beta chains were all read from a single sample in a study of cytomegalovirus exposure and HLA in healthy donors. PCR used 60 Vbeta primers and 13 Jbeta primers. The repertoire was sequenced with immunoSEQ multiplex PCR; TCRdb's copy has only in-frame clones and lacks some. This table holds 90,000 or so clones, about four fifths found once. The sample taken for sequencing was PBMCs. Source of these receptors: a man aged 30 to 45 in good health and CMV-seropositive.

The chain couples TRBV15 to TRBJ1-2; no clear D gene. The CDR3 length is 12 residues. The germline V gene has CDR1 LNHNV and CDR2 YYDKDF (reference sequence). The V end lost 1 base, the J end lost 8 bases, and 8 bases lay between the germline ends. The CDR3 DNA reads TGTGCCACCAGCAGAGCTTCCGGGGGCTACACCTTC. As protein: CATSRASGGYTF.

The J gene is TRBJ2-1, the V gene TRBV5-4; D gene ambiguous. Germline V gene lookup returns CDR1 SGHNT and CDR2 YYREEE (reference sequence). V was cut by 5 bases and J by 2 bases, with 14 bases left in between. The length of the CDR3 is 15 residues. The CDR3 DNA follows: TGTGCCAGCAGTCTACGGGTATTCGCCTACAATGAGCAGTTCTTC. Translation gives CASSLRVFAYNEQFF.

This clone was picked up one time. J is TRBJ1-5 and V is TRBV9, with no clear D. The CDR3 is 13 residues long. Germline CDR1 is SGDLS and CDR2 is YYNGEE. Between the trimmed V and J ends, which lost 0 bases and 5 bases, there was a span of 6 bases. The CDR3 sequence: CASSVDSYQPQHF. The CDR3 DNA follows: TGTGCCAGCAGCGTAGACAGCTATCAGCCCCAGCATTTT.

The gene calls are TRBV5-1 and TRBJ1-3, with no clear D. CDR1 and CDR2 (germline): SGHRS, YFSETQ. The V and J ends lost 0 bases and 2 bases respectively, with 9 bases between them. This CDR3 spans 15 amino acids. CDR3 protein: CASSLAAAAGNTIYF. CDR3 DNA sequence: TGCGCCAGCAGCTTGGCGGCGGCAGCTGGAAACACCATATATTTT.

V gene TRBV6-4 combines with J gene TRBJ1-1, with TRBD1 identical over 7 bases. After removal of 2 bases from V and 5 bases from J, the junction contained 5 bases not matched to a gene. CDR1 is MRHNA and CDR2 is SNTAGT in the germline V gene. The CDR3 covers 14 residues. As DNA, the CDR3 is TGTGCCAGCAGTGACACAGGGGAAGGAACTGAAGCTTTCTTT. Translation gives CASSDTGEGTEAFF.

The V call is TRBV7-2, the J call TRBJ2-1, with D possibly TRBD2 on 5 matching bases. V lost 3 bases and J lost 7, with 16 bases in between. This CDR3 has 15 amino acids. The germline CDR1 and CDR2 sequences are SGHTA and FQGNSA. For the CDR3, the DNA is TGTGCCAGCAGCTTCTTAGCGCTTATCGGGAATGAGCAGTTCTTC. Encoded protein: CASSFLALIGNEQFF.

V and J are TRBV18 and TRBJ2-1; TRBD2 matches at 14 bases. V shed 1 base and J 9 bases; nucleotides not matched to a gene: 5. Germline lookup yields CDR1 KGHSH and CDR2 LQKENI. This CDR3 has 16 amino acids. This CDR3 reads CASSPLSTSGRGEQFF. The CDR3 DNA reads TGTGCCAGCTCACCACTGTCGACTAGCGGGAGGGGTGAGCAGTTCTTC.

This clone appeared a few times. V is TRBV14 and J is TRBJ1-2; 7 bases line up with TRBD1. V shed 4 bases, J shed 4 bases, and the junction held 6 bases outside the gene matches. This CDR3 is built from 14 residues. Germline V gives CDR1 SGHDN, CDR2 FVKESK. The CDR3 DNA reads TGTGCCAGCAGCCCCTCGGACAGGATCTATGGCTACACCTTC. As protein: CASSPSDRIYGYTF. The full variable domain, with the rest looked up from reference TRBV14 and TRBJ1-2, is EAGVTQFPSHSVIEKGQTVTLRCDPISGHDNLYWYRRVMGKEIKFLLHFVKESKQDESGMPNNRFLAERTGGTYSTLKVQPAELEDSGVYFCASSPSDRIYGYTFGSGTRLTVV.

V is TRBV28 and J is TRBJ1-3, with TRBD1 matching over 8 bases. V gave up 3 bases and J gave up 4 bases; unmatched junction bases: 5. There are 15 residues in the CDR3. Germline V gene lookup returns CDR1 MDHEN and CDR2 SYDVKM. The chain's CDR3 is CASSLTGTGGNTIYF. CDR3 DNA: TGTGCCAGCAGTTTGACCGGGACAGGAGGAAACACCATATATTTT. The entire variable domain, with the rest obtained from reference TRBV28 and TRBJ1-3, is as follows: DVKVTQSSRYLVKRTGEKVFLECVQDMDHENMFWYRQDPGLGLRLIYFSYDVKMKEKGDIPEGYSVSREKKERFSLILESASTNQTSMYLCASSLTGTGGNTIYFGEGSWLTVV.